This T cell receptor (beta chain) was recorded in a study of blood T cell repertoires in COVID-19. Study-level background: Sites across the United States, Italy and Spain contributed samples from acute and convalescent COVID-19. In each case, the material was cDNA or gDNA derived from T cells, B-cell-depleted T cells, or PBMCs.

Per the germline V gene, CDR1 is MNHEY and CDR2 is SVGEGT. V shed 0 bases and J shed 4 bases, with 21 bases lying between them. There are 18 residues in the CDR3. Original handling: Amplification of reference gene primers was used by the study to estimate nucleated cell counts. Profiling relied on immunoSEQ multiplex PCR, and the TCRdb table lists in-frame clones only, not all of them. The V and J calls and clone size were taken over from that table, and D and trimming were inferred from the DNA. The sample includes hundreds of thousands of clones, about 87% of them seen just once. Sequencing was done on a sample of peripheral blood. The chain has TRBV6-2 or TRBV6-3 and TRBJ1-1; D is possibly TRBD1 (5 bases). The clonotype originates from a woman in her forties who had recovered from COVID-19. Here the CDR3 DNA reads TGTGCCAGCAGTTACTCGTTTCTGTCTGGAGGGGAGGCCACTGAAGCTTTCTTT. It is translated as CASSYSFLSGGEATEAFF.